The 9 T cell receptor beta chains below were found in one sample sequenced in a study of T cell responses to AZD1222 COVID-19 vaccine. The protocol was immunoSEQ multiplex PCR, while the TCRdb copy is restricted to in-frame clones and leaves out a portion. The sample comprises some 150,000 clones, around 90% of which are singletons, and 2.9% rests with the top ten. The source material was peripheral blood, sampled on day 0 of AZD1222 vaccination. Receptors originate from an adult in good health.

A single count supports this clone. The chain has TRBV5-8 and TRBJ2-7; D uncertain. V lost 5 bases and J 6 bases, leaving 15 bases between the germline ends. The CDR3 has 13 amino acids. Germline V gives CDR1 SGHTS, CDR2 YDEGEE. The CDR3 reads CASRAGPHIEQYF. The CDR3 bases are TGTGCCAGCAGGGCCGGGCCTCACATCGAGCAGTACTTC.

The rearrangement joins TRBV4-3 to TRBJ2-5, with TRBD1 as a possible D gene (6 bases). The CDR3 totals 16 residues. Trimming took off 0 bases at V and 0 bases at J, with 11 bases between the two ends. Germline V gives CDR1 LGHNA, CDR2 YSLEER. Here the CDR3 DNA reads TGCGCCAGCAGCCAAGATTACAGGGCCTACCAAGAGACCCAGTACTTC. Its translation: CASSQDYRAYQETQYF.

Concerning this clone: Other DNA sequences in this specimen translate into the identical CDR3. This chain uses TRBV12-3 or TRBV12-4 with TRBJ1-1; the match to TRBD1 covers 7 bases. V gave up 5 bases and J gave up 1 base; unmatched junction bases: 1. This CDR3 contains 13 residues. The CDR3, as DNA: TGTGCCAGCAGTAGACAGGGGAACACTGAAGCTTTCTTT. Translating gives CASSRQGNTEAFF.

The rearrangement links TRBV6-6 to TRBJ1-5; D may be TRBD1 (5 bases). Germline CDR1 reads MNHNY; CDR2 reads SVGAGI (reference sequence). The CDR3 sequence is 15 residues long. V was shortened by 0 bases and J by 6 bases, with 12 bases between the two germline ends. CDR3 sequence (DNA): TGTGCCAGCAGTTACTCGATCCAGGGAGGTCAGCCCCAGCATTTT. Its translation is CASSYSIQGGQPQHF.

The chain uses TRBV2 and TRBJ1-5; no clear D gene. The CDR3 runs 16 residues. CDR1 SNHLY and CDR2 FYNNEI come from the germline V gene. V dropped 3 bases and J dropped 2 bases, with 14 bases sitting between them. The CDR3: CASSERGREGNQPQHF. Here the CDR3 DNA reads TGTGCCAGCAGTGAGCGAGGCAGAGAGGGCAATCAGCCCCAGCATTTT.

The chain recombines TRBV6-2 or TRBV6-3 with TRBJ1-3, with TRBD1 matching over 7 bases. Looked up from germline, CDR1 is MNHEY and CDR2 is SVGEGT. The CDR3 totals 16 residues. V lost 6 bases and J lost 4; bases outside the gene matches: 12. CDR3 DNA: TGTGCCAGCAGCCAGGACAGGAGCGGAGGGGGAAACACCATATATTTT. Translating it yields CASSQDRSGGGNTIYF.

A single count supports this clone. The J gene is TRBJ1-6, the V gene TRBV6-1; D gene uncertain. With 2 bases removed from V and 3 bases from J, the gap between germline ends came to 11 bases. This CDR3 spans 16 amino acids. The germline V gene has CDR1 MNHNS and CDR2 SASEGT. Here the CDR3 reads CASSERSGNYNSPLHF. The CDR3 DNA reads as TGTGCCAGCAGTGAAAGGTCCGGGAACTATAATTCACCCCTCCACTTT.

This sequence joins TRBV21-1 and TRBJ2-7; the table's D call, TRBD1, has no DNA check behind it. TRBV21-1 is listed as a pseudogene. The CDR3 has 14 amino acids. The DNA of the CDR3 is TGTGCCAGCAGCAGAACAGGGGGCTGTTACGAGCAGTACTTC. Its protein is CASSRTGGCYEQYF.

This chain links TRBV7-2 with TRBJ2-7, with TRBD2 matching over 10 bases. J was trimmed by 9 bases and V by 2 bases; bases with no gene match: 7. CDR3 length equals 14 residues. Germline CDR1 and CDR2: SGHTA and FQGNSA. CDR3 sequence reads: CASSLLLAGEGQYF. The CDR3 DNA reads TGTGCCAGCAGCTTACTTCTAGCGGGAGAAGGGCAGTACTTC.